A single sample gave rise to the 22 T cell receptor beta chains below, sequenced in a study of blood T cell repertoires in COVID-19. Produced via immunoSEQ multiplex PCR; TCRdb's table is partial and in-frame only. The data show 190,000 or so clones, with around 78% seen just once and approximately 3% held by the top ten. Material for sequencing was peripheral blood. These receptors were obtained from a woman older than 75 with active or convalescent COVID-19.

The V call is TRBV7-2, the J call TRBJ2-7; TRBD2 agrees at 9 bases. Germline assignment: CDR1 SGHTA and CDR2 FQGNSA. J lost 4 bases, V lost 4 bases, and 5 bases had no gene match. This CDR3 contains 14 residues. The DNA for the CDR3 is TGTGCCAGCAGCTCTAGCGGGGTGGGTTACGAGCAGTACTTC. Encoded protein: CASSSSGVGYEQYF.

V and J are TRBV7-3 and TRBJ2-2; a possible D gene is TRBD1 (5 bases). Germline CDR1 and CDR2: SGHTA and FQGTGA. The CDR3 sequence is 15 residues long. V lost 0 bases to trimming and J lost 3 bases, with 8 bases between them. For the CDR3, the DNA is TGTGCCAGCAGCTTAACACAGGCCCACACCGGGGAGCTGTTTTTT. Encoded protein: CASSLTQAHTGELFF.

This rearrangement joins TRBV3-1 (or the pseudogene TRBV3-2) to TRBJ1-6, with a possible D match to TRBD1 (5 bases). The germline V gene has CDR1 LGHDT and CDR2 YNNKEL (reference sequence). The length of the CDR3 is 13 residues. Trimming took off 2 bases at V and 9 bases at J, with 8 bases between the two ends. The CDR3 sequence: CASSQQGASPLHF. The CDR3 DNA is TGTGCCAGCAGCCAACAGGGTGCTTCACCCCTCCACTTT.

This chain links TRBV6-5 with TRBJ2-1, with a weak D call TRBD2 (6 bases). Trimming took off 0 bases at V and 7 bases at J, with 13 bases between the two ends. The CDR3 consists of 15 residues. Germline V gene data show CDR1 as MNHEY and CDR2 as SVGAGI. The CDR3 spells CASSYSGGVNNEQFF. The CDR3 coding sequence is TGTGCCAGCAGTTACTCGGGCGGGGTGAATAATGAGCAGTTCTTC.

V usage is TRBV7-9 and J usage is TRBJ2-7; a weak D match, TRBD1 (5 bases). Per germline, CDR1 SEHNR and CDR2 FQNEAQ (reference sequence). The CDR3 covers 15 residues. With 0 bases removed from V and 0 bases from J, the gap between germline ends came to 9 bases. CDR3 protein: CASSLALTDSYEQYF. The CDR3 DNA reads TGTGCCAGCAGCTTAGCCCTGACAGACTCCTACGAGCAGTACTTC.

The rearrangement uses TRBV6-5 and TRBJ2-7, with 7 bases identical to TRBD2. The CDR3 has 15 residues. Trimming cost V 0 bases and J 0 bases; bases outside gene matches: 2. The V gene's germline CDR1 is MNHEY and CDR2 SVGAGI. CDR3: CASSYSGTTSYEQYF. The CDR3 DNA reads as TGTGCCAGCAGTTACTCGGGGACTACCTCCTACGAGCAGTACTTC.

J is TRBJ1-2 and V is TRBV7-6; 8 bases match TRBD1. The CDR3 is made up of 13 amino acids. Germline V gene data show CDR1 as SGHVS and CDR2 as FNYEAQ. The trim removed 5 bases at V and 6 bases at J, leaving 5 bases unmatched. The CDR3 spells CASSAQGAHGYTF. The CDR3 region has the DNA TGTGCCAGCAGCGCCCAGGGGGCCCATGGCTACACCTTC.

This clone was counted a single time. V usage is TRBV4-1 and J usage is TRBJ2-2, with 8 bases aligning to TRBD1. The CDR3 extends over 16 amino acids. Per germline, CDR1 MGHRA and CDR2 YSYEKL. Trimming cost V 3 bases and J 4 bases; bases outside gene matches: 7. CDR3 coding DNA: TGCGCCAGCAGCCACCGGACAGGGAGGAGCACCGGGGAGCTGTTTTTT. This translates into CASSHRTGRSTGELFF.

The V and J genes are TRBV10-3 and TRBJ1-6; 10 nucleotides align to TRBD1. The CDR3 runs 13 residues. The V and J ends lost 10 bases and 18 bases, in that order; junction bases with no gene match: 15. Germline CDR1 is ENHRY and CDR2 is SYGVKD. Here the CDR3 reads CATGDRGRVPGHF. The CDR3 coding sequence is TGTGCCACAGGGGACAGGGGACGCGTTCCGGGCCACTTT.

V gene TRBV5-4 combines with J gene TRBJ1-2; D is undetermined. Germline V CDR1 and CDR2: SGHNT, YYREEE (reference sequence). This CDR3 is built from 13 residues. V was trimmed by 4 bases and J by 0 bases, leaving 7 bases between them. Here the CDR3 reads CASSAGPNYGYTF. The CDR3 nucleotides are TGTGCCAGCAGCGCGGGCCCTAACTATGGCTACACCTTC. Full variable domain (outside the CDR3, taken from reference TRBV5-4 and TRBJ1-2): ETGVTQSPTHLIKTRGQQVTLRCSSQSGHNTVSWYQQALGQGPQFIFQYYREEENGRGNFPPRFSGLQFPNYSSELNVNALELDDSALYLCASSAGPNYGYTFGSGTRLTVV.

This clone was observed a few times. The chain links TRBV7-2 to TRBJ1-2; TRBD1 agrees at 7 bases. Unmatched junction bases numbered 13, after V lost 5 bases and J lost 10 bases. The CDR3 runs 14 residues. The V gene's germline CDR1 is SGHTA and CDR2 FQGNSA. The CDR3 DNA reads TGTGCCAGCAGCCGCCCCCGGGACAGCACTATCTACACCTTC. Its translation is CASSRPRDSTIYTF. The whole variable domain, filled in from reference TRBV7-2 and TRBJ1-2, reads GAGVSQSPSNKVTEKGKDVELRCDPISGHTALYWYRQSLGQGLEFLIYFQGNSAPDKSGLPSDRFSAERTGGSVSTLTIQRTQQEDSAVYLCASSRPRDSTIYTFGSGTRLTVV.

This chain joins TRBV28 and TRBJ1-1; a weak D match, TRBD1 (5 bases). The V end was cut by 1 base, the J end by 7 bases, with 10 bases between. CDR1 and CDR2 from the germline V gene are MDHEN and SYDVKM. The CDR3 contains 13 residues. Here the CDR3 reads CASSLYQGIEAFF. The CDR3 DNA reads TGTGCCAGCAGTTTATACCAGGGCATTGAAGCTTTCTTT.

The table lists this clone with a few counts. V usage is TRBV28 and J usage is TRBJ1-1, with a possible D match to TRBD1 (5 bases). The V end lost 7 bases, the J end lost 8 bases, and 11 bases lay between the germline ends. Germline V gives CDR1 MDHEN, CDR2 SYDVKM. The CDR3 spans 11 residues. DNA for the CDR3: TGTGCCAGCACACTGCAGGGAGAAGCTTTCTTT. It encodes CASTLQGEAFF.

The J gene is TRBJ1-5, the V gene TRBV3-1 (or the pseudogene TRBV3-2); 9 positions agree with TRBD1. The V gene end was trimmed by 0 bases and the J gene end by 9 bases; junction bases not matched to a gene: 3. The CDR3 is made up of 14 amino acids. Germline-derived CDR1 and CDR2 are LGHDT and YNNKEL (reference sequence). The CDR3 reads CASSQELDRGPQHF. CDR3 coding DNA: TGTGCCAGCAGCCAAGAGTTGGACAGGGGGCCCCAGCATTTT.

The V gene is TRBV5-1, the J gene TRBJ2-3; 9 bases agree with TRBD2. The CDR3 is 16 residues long. Germline-derived CDR1 and CDR2 are SGHRS and YFSETQ. The trim removed 4 bases at V and 2 bases at J, leaving 8 bases unmatched. The DNA for the CDR3 is TGCGCCAGCAGCATCGGGACTAGCAGATACACAGATACGCAGTATTTT. Protein product: CASSIGTSRYTDTQYF.

In this sample, this clone turned up a few times. The chain couples TRBV18 to TRBJ2-7; 10 bases fit TRBD1. Losses at the gene ends were 6 bases for V and 7 bases for J; bases not matched to a gene: 9. From germline, CDR1 is KGHSH and CDR2 LQKENI. The CDR3 is 14 amino acids. The CDR3 reads CASSSGTGDEEQYF. CDR3 in DNA: TGTGCCAGCTCGTCCGGGACAGGGGATGAGGAGCAGTACTTC.

The chain links TRBV10-3 to TRBJ2-3; 9 bases are a match to TRBD2. Losses at the gene ends were 5 bases for V and 1 base for J; bases not matched to a gene: 4. CDR1 and CDR2 from the germline V gene are ENHRY and SYGVKD. CDR3 length: 15 amino acids. The DNA of the CDR3 is TGTGCCATCAGTTTAGCGGGGGCCCGCACAGATACGCAGTATTTT. Amino acid sequence: CAISLAGARTDTQYF.

CDR3 sequence reads: CASSVGPRTSGGDTQYF. CDR3 sequence (DNA): TGTGCCAGCAGCGTAGGTCCTCGGACTAGCGGGGGCGATACGCAGTATTTT. The chain is built from TRBV9 and TRBJ2-3; 13 bases align to TRBD2. The CDR3 consists of 17 residues. V trimming: 0 bases; J trimming: 6 bases; junction bases outside the gene matches: 7. Germline V gene sequence: CDR1 SGDLS, CDR2 YYNGEE.

In this sample, this clone turned up a few times. The CDR3 DNA is TGTGCCAGCAGTGGATCGGAGGGGAGTGAGCAGTTCTTC. Translated: CASSGSEGSEQFF. The rearrangement joins TRBV2 to TRBJ2-1, with D possibly matching TRBD2 (6 bases). This CDR3 region has 13 residues. Germline CDR1 is SNHLY and CDR2 is FYNNEI. Between the trimmed V and J ends, which lost 4 bases and 9 bases, there was a span of 13 bases.

The rearrangement uses TRBV6-1 and TRBJ2-5; 12 positions agree with TRBD2. This CDR3 region has 18 residues. Germline V CDR1 and CDR2: MNHNS, SASEGT. The ends lost 2 bases at V and 3 bases at J; junction bases unmatched: 10. This CDR3 is CASSEIRLAGGREETQYF. DNA of the CDR3: TGTGCCAGCAGTGAAATCCGTCTAGCGGGGGGGAGAGAAGAGACCCAGTACTTC.

The chain links TRBV6-4 to TRBJ2-1, with 8 positions matching TRBD2. Germline CDR1 and CDR2: MRHNA and SNTAGT. The CDR3 is 15 amino acids. V shed 10 bases and J 7 bases; nucleotides not matched to a gene: 15. The CDR3 sequence is CAKRGRGPPRNEQFF. The CDR3 coding sequence is TGTGCCAAGCGGGGGCGGGGGCCACCTAGGAATGAGCAGTTCTTC.

The chain carries TRBV4-2 and TRBJ2-2; TRBD1 agrees at 8 bases. The V gene's germline CDR1 is LGHNA and CDR2 YNFKEQ. J lost 4 bases, V lost 0 bases, and 10 bases had no gene match. This CDR3 contains 18 residues. For the CDR3, the DNA is TGTGCCAGCAGCCAAGAACGCATTAGGACAGGGATCACCGGGGAGCTGTTTTTT. Translated: CASSQERIRTGITGELFF.